This record covers a single TCR beta chain. V lost 3 bases and J lost 6; bases outside the gene matches: 17. The CDR3 runs 18 residues. Looked up from germline, CDR1 is MGHRA and CDR2 is YSYEKL. This sample stems from a study of shared clonotypes between healthy human individuals. Measured with immunoSEQ multiplex PCR; TCRdb has only the in-frame clones, and not every one. Among about 320,000 clones listed, roughly 84% were seen once. The chain has TRBV4-1 and TRBJ2-1; 7 nucleotides agree with TRBD1. Sequencing was carried out using memory CD8+ T cells sorted from blood. Subset denoted: CD45RO+ cells pooled with CCR7-negative TemRA cells. This TCR came from a man between 18 and 35 years old in good health. CDR3 DNA: TGCGCCAGCAGCCATTATGGTATGGGAACAGGGGAAACCAATGAGCAGTTCTTC. Protein: CASSHYGMGTGETNEQFF.